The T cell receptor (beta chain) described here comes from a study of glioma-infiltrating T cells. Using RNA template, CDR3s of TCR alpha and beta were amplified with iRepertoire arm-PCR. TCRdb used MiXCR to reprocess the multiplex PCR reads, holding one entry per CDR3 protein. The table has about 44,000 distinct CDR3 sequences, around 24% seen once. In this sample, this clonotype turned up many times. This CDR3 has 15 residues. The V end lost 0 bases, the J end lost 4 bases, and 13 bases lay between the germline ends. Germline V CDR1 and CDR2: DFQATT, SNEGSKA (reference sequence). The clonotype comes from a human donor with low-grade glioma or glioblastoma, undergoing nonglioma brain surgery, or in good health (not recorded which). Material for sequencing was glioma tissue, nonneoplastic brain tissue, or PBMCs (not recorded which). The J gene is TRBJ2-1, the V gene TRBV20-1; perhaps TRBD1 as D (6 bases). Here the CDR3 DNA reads TGCAGTGCTAGAGATACAGGGAGTAAATACAATGAGCAGTTCTTC. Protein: CSARDTGSKYNEQFF.